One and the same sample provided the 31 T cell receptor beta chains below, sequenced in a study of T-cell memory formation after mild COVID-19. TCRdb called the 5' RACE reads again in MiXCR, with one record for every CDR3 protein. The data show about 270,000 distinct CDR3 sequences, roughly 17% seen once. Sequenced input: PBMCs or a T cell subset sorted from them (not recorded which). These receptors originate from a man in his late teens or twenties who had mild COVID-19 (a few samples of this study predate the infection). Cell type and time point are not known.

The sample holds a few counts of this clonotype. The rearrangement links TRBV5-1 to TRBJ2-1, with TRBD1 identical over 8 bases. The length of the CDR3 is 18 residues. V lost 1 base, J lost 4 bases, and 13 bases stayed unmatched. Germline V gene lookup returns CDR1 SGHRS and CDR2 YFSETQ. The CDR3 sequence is CASSLRAGGFAGYNEQFF. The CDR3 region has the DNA TGCGCCAGCAGCTTGAGGGCAGGGGGCTTCGCAGGGTACAATGAGCAGTTCTTC.

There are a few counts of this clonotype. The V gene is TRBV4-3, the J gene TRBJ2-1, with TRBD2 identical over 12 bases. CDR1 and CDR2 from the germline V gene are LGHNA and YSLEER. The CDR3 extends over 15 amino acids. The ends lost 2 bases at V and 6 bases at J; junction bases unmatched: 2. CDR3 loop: CASSQPLAGGNEQFF. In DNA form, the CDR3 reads TGCGCCAGCAGCCAACCACTAGCGGGGGGCAATGAGCAGTTCTTC.

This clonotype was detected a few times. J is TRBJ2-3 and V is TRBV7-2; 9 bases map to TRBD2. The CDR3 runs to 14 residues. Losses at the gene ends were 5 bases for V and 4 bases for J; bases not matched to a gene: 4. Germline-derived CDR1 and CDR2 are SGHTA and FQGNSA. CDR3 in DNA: TGTGCCAGCAGCCCTAGCGGGACCTCAGATACGCAGTATTTT. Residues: CASSPSGTSDTQYF. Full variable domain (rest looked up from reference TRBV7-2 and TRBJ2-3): GAGVSQSPSNKVTEKGKDVELRCDPISGHTALYWYRQSLGQGLEFLIYFQGNSAPDKSGLPSDRFSAERTGGSVSTLTIQRTQQEDSAVYLCASSPSGTSDTQYFGPGTRLTVL.

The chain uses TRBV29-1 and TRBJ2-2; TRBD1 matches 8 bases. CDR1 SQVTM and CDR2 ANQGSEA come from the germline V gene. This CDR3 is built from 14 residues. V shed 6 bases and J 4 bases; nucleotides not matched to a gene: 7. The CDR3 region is CSVEKDRGTGELFF. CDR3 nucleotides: TGCAGCGTGGAAAAAGACAGGGGCACCGGGGAGCTGTTTTTT.

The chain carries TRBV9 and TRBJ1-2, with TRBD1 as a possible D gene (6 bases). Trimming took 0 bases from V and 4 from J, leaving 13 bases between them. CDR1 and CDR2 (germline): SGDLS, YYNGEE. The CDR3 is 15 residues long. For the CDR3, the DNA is TGTGCCAGCAGCGTAGACGGGGGCTCGGCCTATGGCTACACCTTC. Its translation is CASSVDGGSAYGYTF. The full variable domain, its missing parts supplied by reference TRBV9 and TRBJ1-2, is DSGVTQTPKHLITATGQRVTLRCSPRSGDLSVYWYQQSLDQGLQFLIQYYNGEERAKGNILERFSAQQFPDLHSELNLSSLELGDSALYFCASSVDGGSAYGYTFGSGTRLTVV.

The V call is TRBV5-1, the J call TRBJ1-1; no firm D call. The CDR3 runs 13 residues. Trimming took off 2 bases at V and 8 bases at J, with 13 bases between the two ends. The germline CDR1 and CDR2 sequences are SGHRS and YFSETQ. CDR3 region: CASSLERGFEAFF. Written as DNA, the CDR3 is TGCGCCAGCAGCTTAGAACGTGGGTTCGAAGCTTTCTTT.

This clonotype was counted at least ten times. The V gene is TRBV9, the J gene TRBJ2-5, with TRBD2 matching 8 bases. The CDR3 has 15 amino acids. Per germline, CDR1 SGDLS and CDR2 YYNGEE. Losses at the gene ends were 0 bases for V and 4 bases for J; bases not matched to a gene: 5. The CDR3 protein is CASSVVGGAGETQYF. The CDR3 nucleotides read TGTGCCAGCAGCGTAGTCGGGGGGGCCGGAGAGACCCAGTACTTC.

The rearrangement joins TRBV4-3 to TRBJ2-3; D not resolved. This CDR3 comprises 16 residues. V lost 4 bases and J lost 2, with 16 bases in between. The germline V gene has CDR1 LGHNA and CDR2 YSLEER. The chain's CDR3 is CASSPLVSGSTDTQYF. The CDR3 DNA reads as TGCGCCAGCAGCCCCCTTGTTAGTGGGTCCACAGATACGCAGTATTTT.

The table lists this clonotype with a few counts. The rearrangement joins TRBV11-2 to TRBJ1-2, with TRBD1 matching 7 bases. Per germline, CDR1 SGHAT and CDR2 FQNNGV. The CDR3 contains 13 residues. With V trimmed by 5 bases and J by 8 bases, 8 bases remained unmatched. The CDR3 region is CASSLGRTGGYTF. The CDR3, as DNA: TGTGCCAGCAGCCTGGGCCGGACAGGAGGCTACACCTTC.

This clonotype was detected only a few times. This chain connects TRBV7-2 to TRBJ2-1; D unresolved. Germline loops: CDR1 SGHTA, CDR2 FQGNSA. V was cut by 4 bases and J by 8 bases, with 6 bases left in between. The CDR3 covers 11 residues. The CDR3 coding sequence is TGTGCCAGCAGCTACTTCCATGAGCAGTTCTTC. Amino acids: CASSYFHEQFF. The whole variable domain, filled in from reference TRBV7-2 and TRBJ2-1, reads GAGVSQSPSNKVTEKGKDVELRCDPISGHTALYWYRQSLGQGLEFLIYFQGNSAPDKSGLPSDRFSAERTGGSVSTLTIQRTQQEDSAVYLCASSYFHEQFFGPGTRLTVL.

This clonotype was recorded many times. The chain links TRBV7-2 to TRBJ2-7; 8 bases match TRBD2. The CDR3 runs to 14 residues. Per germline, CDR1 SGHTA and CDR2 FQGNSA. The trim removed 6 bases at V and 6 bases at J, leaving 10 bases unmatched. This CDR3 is CASSTVGAGGEQYF. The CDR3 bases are TGTGCCAGCAGTACCGTTGGTGCGGGGGGCGAGCAGTACTTC.

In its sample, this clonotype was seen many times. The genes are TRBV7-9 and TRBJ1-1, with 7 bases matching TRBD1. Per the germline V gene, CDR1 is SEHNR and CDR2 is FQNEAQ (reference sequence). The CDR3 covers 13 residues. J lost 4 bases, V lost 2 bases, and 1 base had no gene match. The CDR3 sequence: CASSLQGGTEAFF. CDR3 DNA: TGTGCCAGCAGCTTACAGGGGGGCACTGAAGCTTTCTTT.

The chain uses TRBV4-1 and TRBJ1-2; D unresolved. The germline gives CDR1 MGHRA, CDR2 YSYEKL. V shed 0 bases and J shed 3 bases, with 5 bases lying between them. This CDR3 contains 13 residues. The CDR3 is CASSQEGYYGYTF. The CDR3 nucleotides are TGCGCCAGCAGCCAAGAAGGGTACTATGGCTACACCTTC.

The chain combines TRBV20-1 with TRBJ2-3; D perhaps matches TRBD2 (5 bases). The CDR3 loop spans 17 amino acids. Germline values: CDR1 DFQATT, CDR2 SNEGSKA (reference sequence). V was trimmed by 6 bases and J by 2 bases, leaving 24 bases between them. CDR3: CSAPPRPGGFSTDTQYF. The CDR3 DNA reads TGCAGTGCACCGCCGAGACCTGGAGGTTTCTCCACAGATACGCAGTATTTT.

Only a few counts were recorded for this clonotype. The CDR3 reads CASSLDGGAGANVLTF. The CDR3 nucleotides read TGCGCCAGCAGCTTGGATGGGGGCGCTGGGGCCAACGTCCTGACTTTC. This sequence joins TRBV5-1 and TRBJ2-6, with D perhaps matching TRBD1 (6 bases). Looked up from germline, CDR1 is SGHRS and CDR2 is YFSETQ. Trimming took off 0 bases at V and 2 bases at J, with 9 bases between the two ends. This CDR3 has 16 amino acids. The whole variable domain, remainder taken from reference TRBV5-1 and TRBJ2-6, is KAGVTQTPRYLIKTRGQQVTLSCSPISGHRSVSWYQQTPGQGLQFLFEYFSETQRNKGNFPGRFSGRQFSNSRSEMNVSTLELGDSALYLCASSLDGGAGANVLTFGAGSRLTVL.

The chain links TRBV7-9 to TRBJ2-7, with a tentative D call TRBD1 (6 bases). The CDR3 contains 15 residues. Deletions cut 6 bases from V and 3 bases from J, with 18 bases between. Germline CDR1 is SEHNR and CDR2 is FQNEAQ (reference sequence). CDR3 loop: CASSRQVSDLYEQYF. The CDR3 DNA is TGTGCCAGCAGTCGACAGGTTTCAGATCTCTACGAGCAGTACTTC.

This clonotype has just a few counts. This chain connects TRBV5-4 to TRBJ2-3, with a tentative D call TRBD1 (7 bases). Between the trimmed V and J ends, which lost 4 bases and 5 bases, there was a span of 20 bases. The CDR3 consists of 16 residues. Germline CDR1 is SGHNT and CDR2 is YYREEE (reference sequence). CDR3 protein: CASSPGGRVREDTQYF. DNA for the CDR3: TGTGCCAGCAGCCCAGGGGGGCGCGTTCGGGAAGATACGCAGTATTTT. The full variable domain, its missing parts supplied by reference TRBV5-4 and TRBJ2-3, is ETGVTQSPTHLIKTRGQQVTLRCSSQSGHNTVSWYQQALGQGPQFIFQYYREEENGRGNFPPRFSGLQFPNYSSELNVNALELDDSALYLCASSPGGRVREDTQYFGPGTRLTVL.

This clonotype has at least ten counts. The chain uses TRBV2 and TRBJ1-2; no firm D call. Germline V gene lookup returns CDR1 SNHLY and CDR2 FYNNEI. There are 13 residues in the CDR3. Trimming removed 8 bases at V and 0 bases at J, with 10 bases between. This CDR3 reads CASVRRSNYGYTF. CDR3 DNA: TGTGCCAGCGTTCGGAGATCTAACTATGGCTACACCTTC.

DNA for the CDR3: TGTGCCTGGAGTGATACAAGAAATCAGCCCCAGCATTTT. Protein sequence: CAWSDTRNQPQHF. V usage is TRBV30 and J usage is TRBJ1-5; D is undetermined. The CDR3 loop spans 13 amino acids. Deletions cut 1 base from V and 4 bases from J, with 8 bases between. Germline V lookup: CDR1 GTSNPN, CDR2 SVGIG (reference sequence). Filled out from reference TRBV30 and TRBJ1-5, the complete variable domain reads SQTIHQWPATLVQPVGSPLSLECTVEGTSNPNLYWYRQAAGRGLQLLFYSVGIGQISSEVPQNLSASRPQDRQFILSSKKLLLSDSGFYLCAWSDTRNQPQHFGDGTRLSIL.

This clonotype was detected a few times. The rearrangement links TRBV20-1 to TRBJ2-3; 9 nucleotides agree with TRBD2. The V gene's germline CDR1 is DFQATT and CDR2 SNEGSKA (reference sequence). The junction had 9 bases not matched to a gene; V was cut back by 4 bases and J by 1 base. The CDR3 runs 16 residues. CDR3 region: CSATLRSGGRTDTQYF. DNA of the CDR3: TGCAGTGCTACGCTCCGGAGCGGGGGGCGCACAGATACGCAGTATTTT.

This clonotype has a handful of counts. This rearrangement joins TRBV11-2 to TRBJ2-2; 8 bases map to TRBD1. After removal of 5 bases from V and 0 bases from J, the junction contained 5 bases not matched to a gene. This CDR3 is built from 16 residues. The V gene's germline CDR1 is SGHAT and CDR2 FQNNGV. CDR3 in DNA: TGTGCCAGCAGCACTCCAGGGGGCCCGAACACCGGGGAGCTGTTTTTT. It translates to CASSTPGGPNTGELFF. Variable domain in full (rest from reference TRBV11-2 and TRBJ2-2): EAGVAQSPRYKIIEKRQSVAFWCNPISGHATLYWYQQILGQGPKLLIQFQNNGVVDDSQLPKDRFSAERLKGVDSTLKIQPAKLEDSAVYLCASSTPGGPNTGELFFGEGSRLTVL.

The DNA of the CDR3 is TGCGCCAGCAGCGAAAGGGACACTGAAGCTTTCTTT. Protein: CASSERDTEAFF. The chain uses TRBV5-1 and TRBJ1-1; D is unresolved. The germline V gene has CDR1 SGHRS and CDR2 YFSETQ. This CDR3 contains 12 residues. Deletions cut 4 bases from V and 3 bases from J, with 7 bases between. Full variable domain (remainder filled in from reference TRBV5-1 and TRBJ1-1): KAGVTQTPRYLIKTRGQQVTLSCSPISGHRSVSWYQQTPGQGLQFLFEYFSETQRNKGNFPGRFSGRQFSNSRSEMNVSTLELGDSALYLCASSERDTEAFFGQGTRLTVV.

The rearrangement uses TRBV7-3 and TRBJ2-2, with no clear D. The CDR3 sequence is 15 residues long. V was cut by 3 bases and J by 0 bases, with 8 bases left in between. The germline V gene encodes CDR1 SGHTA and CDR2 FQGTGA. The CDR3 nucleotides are TGTGCCAGCAGCTTCTTGGCGGCGAACACCGGGGAGCTGTTTTTT. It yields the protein CASSFLAANTGELFF. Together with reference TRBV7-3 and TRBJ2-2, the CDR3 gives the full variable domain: GAGVSQTPSNKVTEKGKYVELRCDPISGHTALYWYRQSLGQGPEFLIYFQGTGAADDSGLPNDRFFAVRPEGSVSTLKIQRTERGDSAVYLCASSFLAANTGELFFGEGSRLTVL.

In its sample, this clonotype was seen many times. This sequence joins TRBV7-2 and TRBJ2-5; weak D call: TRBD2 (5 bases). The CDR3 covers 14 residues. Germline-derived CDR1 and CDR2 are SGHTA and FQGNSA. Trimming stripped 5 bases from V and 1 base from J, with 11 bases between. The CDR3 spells CASSPRLSQETQYF. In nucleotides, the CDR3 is TGTGCCAGCAGCCCACGACTATCCCAAGAGACCCAGTACTTC.

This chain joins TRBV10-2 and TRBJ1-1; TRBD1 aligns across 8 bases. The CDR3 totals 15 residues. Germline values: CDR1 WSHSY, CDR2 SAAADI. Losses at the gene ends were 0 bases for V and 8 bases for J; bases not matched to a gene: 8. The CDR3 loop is CASSESLRDRNEAFF. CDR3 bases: TGCGCCAGCAGTGAGTCGTTAAGGGACAGGAACGAAGCTTTCTTT.

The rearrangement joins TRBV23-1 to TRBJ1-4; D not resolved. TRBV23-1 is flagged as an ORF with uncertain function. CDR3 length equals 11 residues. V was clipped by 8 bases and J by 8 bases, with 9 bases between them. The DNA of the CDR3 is TGCGCCAGCCCCCCTGAGGAAAAACTGTTTTTT. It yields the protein CASPPEEKLFF.

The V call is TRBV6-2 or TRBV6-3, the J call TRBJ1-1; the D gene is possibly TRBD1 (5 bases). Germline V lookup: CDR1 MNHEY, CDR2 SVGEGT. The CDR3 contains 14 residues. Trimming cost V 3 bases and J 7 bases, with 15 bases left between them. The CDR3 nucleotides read TGTGCCAGCAGTTATCCTGACAGAACCTTTGAAGCTTTCTTT. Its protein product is CASSYPDRTFEAFF.

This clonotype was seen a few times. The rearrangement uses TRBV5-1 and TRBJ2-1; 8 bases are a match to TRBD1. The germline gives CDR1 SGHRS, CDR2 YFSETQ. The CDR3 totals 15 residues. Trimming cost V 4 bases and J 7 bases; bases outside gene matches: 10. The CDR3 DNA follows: TGCGCCAGCAGCCGGACAGGGCCACCTTGGAATGAGCAGTTCTTC. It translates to CASSRTGPPWNEQFF.

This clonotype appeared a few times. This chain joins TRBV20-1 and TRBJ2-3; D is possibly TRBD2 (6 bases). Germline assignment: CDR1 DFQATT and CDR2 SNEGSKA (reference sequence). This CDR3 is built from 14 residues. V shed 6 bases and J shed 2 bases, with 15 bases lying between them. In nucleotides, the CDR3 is TGCAGTGCACGGCCGGGACTGCACACAGATACGCAGTATTTT. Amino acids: CSARPGLHTDTQYF.

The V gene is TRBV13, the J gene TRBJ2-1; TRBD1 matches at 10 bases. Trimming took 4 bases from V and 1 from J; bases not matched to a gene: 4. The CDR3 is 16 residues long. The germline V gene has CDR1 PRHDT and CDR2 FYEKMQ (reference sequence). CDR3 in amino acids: CASSWRDRGSYNEQFF. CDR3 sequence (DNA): TGTGCCAGCAGCTGGCGGGACAGGGGATCCTACAATGAGCAGTTCTTC.

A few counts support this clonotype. CDR3 residues: CASSLAGASGGADTQYF. In DNA, the CDR3 is TGCGCCAGCAGCTTGGCCGGGGCTAGCGGGGGGGCAGATACGCAGTATTTT. V and J are TRBV5-1 and TRBJ2-3; 12 nucleotides match TRBD2. This CDR3 region has 17 residues. V lost 0 bases, J lost 4 bases, and 6 bases stayed unmatched. Germline loops: CDR1 SGHRS, CDR2 YFSETQ.